This entry lists 20 T cell receptor beta chains sequenced from one sample in a study of OX40 agonist ivuxolimab in advanced cancers. The method was immunoSEQ multiplex PCR; TCRdb's version includes in-frame clones alone and lacks a portion of them. The sample consists of about 86,000 clones, approximately 88% of them appearing once. The material sequenced was CD4+ or CD8+ T cells sorted from blood, taken in a trial of the OX40 agonist ivuxolimab. The receptor source for this set is an adult with an advanced solid tumor such as melanoma, head and neck, liver or kidney cancer.

The chain carries TRBV18 and TRBJ2-5; D might be TRBD2 (5 bases). Trimming stripped 8 bases from V and 1 base from J, with 11 bases between. CDR1 is KGHSH and CDR2 is LQKENI in the germline V gene. The CDR3 runs 13 residues. The CDR3 region is CASLGGLQETQYF. CDR3 bases: TGTGCCAGCCTAGGCGGGCTCCAAGAGACCCAGTACTTC.

V and J are TRBV6-5 and TRBJ2-5; D may be TRBD2 (5 bases). The V end lost 4 bases, the J end lost 8 bases, and 11 bases lay between the germline ends. CDR1 is MNHEY and CDR2 is SVGAGI in the germline V gene. The CDR3 sequence is 12 residues long. The CDR3: CASSSDRGTQYF. The CDR3 DNA reads as TGTGCCAGCAGTTCTGACCGGGGTACCCAGTACTTC.

V and J are TRBV29-1 and TRBJ2-2; TRBD1 aligns across 10 bases. Germline-derived CDR1 and CDR2 are SQVTM and ANQGSEA. This CDR3 spans 13 amino acids. After removal of 7 bases from V and 6 bases from J, the junction contained 5 bases not matched to a gene. DNA of the CDR3: TGCAGCGGCGGGGACAGGGGATCCGGGGAGCTGTTTTTT. The encoded protein is CSGGDRGSGELFF.

This clone was detected only once. V gene TRBV25-1 combines with J gene TRBJ2-2; 10 bases agree with TRBD2. Germline V gene lookup returns CDR1 MGHDK and CDR2 SYGVNS. This CDR3 is 17 amino acids long. V lost 1 base and J lost 4; bases outside the gene matches: 6. This CDR3 reads CASSESSGRAGTGELFF. CDR3 nucleotide sequence: TGTGCCAGCAGTGAATCCAGCGGGAGGGCAGGCACCGGGGAGCTGTTTTTT.

Only one count was recorded for this clone. J is TRBJ2-3 and V is TRBV4-2, with D uncertain. This CDR3 contains 12 residues. Germline CDR1 LGHNA, CDR2 YNFKEQ. V was trimmed by 4 bases and J by 6 bases, leaving 8 bases between them. The CDR3 coding sequence is TGTGCCAGCAGCCCTAGAACGGATACGCAGTATTTT. Translated: CASSPRTDTQYF.

The CDR3 spells CASSLMGQGIDTQYF. DNA for the CDR3: TGTGCCAGCAGCCTTATGGGACAGGGGATAGATACGCAGTATTTT. The rearrangement uses TRBV11-3 and TRBJ2-3; TRBD1 agrees at 10 bases. CDR3 length equals 15 residues. The trim removed 5 bases at V and 5 bases at J, leaving 7 bases unmatched. CDR1 SGHNT and CDR2 YENEEA come from the germline V gene.

The chain carries TRBV25-1 and TRBJ2-1; no firm D call. The germline V and J ends were trimmed by 3 bases and 5 bases, with 8 bases remaining between them. CDR3 size: 13 residues. CDR1 and CDR2 from the germline V gene are MGHDK and SYGVNS. CDR3 in amino acids: CASSDAGHNEQFF. CDR3 nucleotides: TGTGCCAGCAGTGACGCAGGACACAATGAGCAGTTCTTC. Combining the CDR3 with reference TRBV25-1 and TRBJ2-1 gives the whole variable domain EADIYQTPRYLVIGTGKKITLECSQTMGHDKMYWYQQDPGMELHLIHYSYGVNSTEKGDLSSESTVSRIRTEHFPLTLESARPSHTSQYLCASSDAGHNEQFFGPGTRLTVL.

On this clone: Compared with germline, one end of the junction differs, possibly owing to a read error. Other DNA sequences in this sample translate to the same CDR3. The rearrangement links TRBV6-6 to TRBJ1-1, with D possibly TRBD1 on 5 matching bases. The CDR3 is 13 residues long. Germline lookup yields CDR1 MNHNY and CDR2 SVGAGI (reference sequence). CDR3 sequence (DNA): TGTGCCAGCAGTTTAGGGGATACCACTGAAGCCTTCTTT. Protein sequence: CASSLGDTTEAFF.

The rearrangement links TRBV4-3 to TRBJ2-1; the D call may be TRBD1 or TRBD2 (6 bases each). Germline V CDR1 and CDR2: LGHNA, YSLEER. Trimming took off 5 bases at V and 11 bases at J, with 19 bases between the two ends. This CDR3 contains 14 residues. CDR3 nucleotides: TGCGCCAGCAGCTCTACACACGGGGGCGGTAAGCAGTTCTTC. Translating gives CASSSTHGGGKQFF.

The CDR3 here is CASKKGPTEAFF. The CDR3 DNA follows: TGCGCCAGCAAGAAGGGTCCGACTGAAGCTTTCTTT. The V and J genes are TRBV5-1 and TRBJ1-1; D unclear. Germline loops: CDR1 SGHRS, CDR2 YFSETQ. Trimming took 6 bases from V and 5 from J, leaving 11 bases between them. The CDR3 length is 12 residues.

The chain combines TRBV5-1 with TRBJ2-7, with D perhaps TRBD1 (5 bases). The CDR3 is 16 amino acids. Trimming took off 8 bases at V and 5 bases at J, with 26 bases between the two ends. CDR1 and CDR2 (germline): SGHRS, YFSETQ. The CDR3 DNA sequence: TGCGCCAGTGCCTCCAGATCAGGGTTTAATACCCACGAGCAGTACTTC. This encodes CASASRSGFNTHEQYF. Supplemented by reference TRBV5-1 and TRBJ2-7, the full variable domain reads KAGVTQTPRYLIKTRGQQVTLSCSPISGHRSVSWYQQTPGQGLQFLFEYFSETQRNKGNFPGRFSGRQFSNSRSEMNVSTLELGDSALYLCASASRSGFNTHEQYFGPGTRLTVT.

The chain has TRBV5-1 and TRBJ2-5; a weak D match, TRBD2 (5 bases). CDR1 and CDR2 from the germline V gene are SGHRS and YFSETQ. This CDR3 contains 13 residues. Trimming cost V 3 bases and J 4 bases, with 10 bases left between them. CDR3 bases: TGCGCCAGCAGCTCGGGGTCGGGAGAGACCCAGTACTTC. Encoded protein: CASSSGSGETQYF.

This clone was recorded once. The chain recombines TRBV28 with TRBJ2-5; the match to TRBD1 covers 7 bases. Germline values: CDR1 MDHEN, CDR2 SYDVKM. The CDR3 is made up of 14 amino acids. The trim removed 6 bases at V and 5 bases at J, leaving 9 bases unmatched. The CDR3 is CASSPTGNWETQYF. In DNA form, the CDR3 reads TGTGCCAGCAGCCCGACAGGGAACTGGGAGACCCAGTACTTC.

The chain recombines TRBV29-1 with TRBJ1-2; D ambiguous. The germline V gene has CDR1 SQVTM and CDR2 ANQGSEA. This CDR3 spans 13 amino acids. V was trimmed by 6 bases and J by 8 bases, leaving 19 bases between them. CDR3 region: CSVPHRLGRGYTF. The CDR3, as DNA: TGCAGCGTACCACACCGGTTAGGGCGGGGCTACACCTTC.

The CDR3 sequence is CASSQTGGPEKLFF. CDR3 DNA: TGCGCCAGCAGCCAAACAGGGGGCCCTGAAAAACTGTTTTTT. The chain recombines TRBV4-1 with TRBJ1-4, with 9 bases identical to TRBD1. The CDR3 has 14 amino acids. Germline CDR1 and CDR2: MGHRA and YSYEKL. V dropped 2 bases and J dropped 7; count of bases not matched to a gene: 2.

This clone was counted between two and nine times. V gene TRBV19 combines with J gene TRBJ1-5; D gene unclear. CDR1 and CDR2 from the germline V gene are LNHDA and SQIVND (reference sequence). With 5 bases removed from V and 1 base from J, the gap between germline ends came to 12 bases. CDR3 length equals 15 residues. Written as DNA, the CDR3 is TGTGCCAGTAGTCTGAGAACTCCAAGCAATCAGCCCCAGCATTTT. Amino acids: CASSLRTPSNQPQHF.

V gene TRBV14 combines with J gene TRBJ2-6; perhaps TRBD2 as D (5 bases). This CDR3 contains 16 residues. The germline V and J ends were trimmed by 4 bases and 1 base, with 11 bases remaining between them. Germline lookup yields CDR1 SGHDN and CDR2 FVKESK. The CDR3 DNA sequence: TGTGCCAGCAGCCCTTGGACTGGGTCTGGGGCCAACGTCCTGACTTTC. Protein: CASSPWTGSGANVLTF. The entire variable domain, with the rest obtained from reference TRBV14 and TRBJ2-6, is as follows: EAGVTQFPSHSVIEKGQTVTLRCDPISGHDNLYWYRRVMGKEIKFLLHFVKESKQDESGMPNNRFLAERTGGTYSTLKVQPAELEDSGVYFCASSPWTGSGANVLTFGAGSRLTVL.

This chain connects TRBV9 to TRBJ2-1; 8 bases fit TRBD1. This CDR3 is built from 13 residues. Germline CDR1 is SGDLS and CDR2 is YYNGEE. V dropped 4 bases and J dropped 10; count of bases not matched to a gene: 7. CDR3 sequence reads: CASSSQTGEEQFF. Written as DNA, the CDR3 is TGTGCCAGCAGCTCTCAGACAGGGGAGGAGCAGTTCTTC.

V gene TRBV7-2 combines with J gene TRBJ1-5; the D is unclear. Per the germline V gene, CDR1 is SGHTA and CDR2 is FQGNSA. Trimming removed 2 bases from V and 5 bases from J, with 7 bases in between. CDR3 length equals 13 residues. The CDR3 is CASSLLRDQPQHF. The DNA for the CDR3 is TGTGCCAGCAGCTTATTGAGAGATCAGCCCCAGCATTTT.

The rearrangement joins TRBV7-3 to TRBJ2-5; D may be TRBD2 (7 bases). From germline, CDR1 is SGHTA and CDR2 FQGTGA. V shed 5 bases and J shed 2 bases, with 24 bases lying between them. The CDR3 spans 18 residues. In DNA form, the CDR3 reads TGTGCCAGCAGCCCTCCGACAGGTGAGCGGGGTACTCAAGAGACCCAGTACTTC. The encoded protein is CASSPPTGERGTQETQYF.